One sample yielded the 4 T cell receptor beta chains listed below, sequenced in a study of cytomegalovirus exposure and HLA in healthy donors. The primer mix had 60 Vbeta and 13 Jbeta primers. Measured with immunoSEQ multiplex PCR; TCRdb has only the in-frame clones, and not every one. The sample carries about 190,000 clones, more than 75% recorded once. Sequenced sample: PBMCs. The receptor set was obtained from a man aged 25 to 45 in good health and CMV-seronegative.

This chain connects TRBV30 to TRBJ2-3, with a weak D call TRBD2 (5 bases). CDR3 length equals 12 residues. V shed 2 bases and J shed 12 bases, with 15 bases lying between them. The germline V gene encodes CDR1 GTSNPN and CDR2 SVGIG (reference sequence). The CDR3, as DNA: TGTGCCTGGAGTTACGAGGGTCTACGACAGTATTTT. Its protein is CAWSYEGLRQYF.

The chain combines TRBV11-3 with TRBJ1-1; no clear D gene. The CDR3 sequence is 12 residues long. V lost 5 bases, J lost 8 bases, and 12 bases lay in between. Germline CDR1 is SGHNT and CDR2 is YENEEA. The CDR3 DNA reads as TGTGCCAGCAGCCAAGAGGATTCAGAAGCTTTCTTT. This gives the protein CASSQEDSEAFF. The full variable domain, completed using reference TRBV11-3 and TRBJ1-1, is EAGVVQSPRYKIIEKKQPVAFWCNPISGHNTLYWYLQNLGQGPELLIRYENEEAVDDSQLPKDRFSAERLKGVDSTLKIQPAELGDSAVYLCASSQEDSEAFFGQGTRLTVV.

This clone was seen only once. The chain employs TRBV4-2 and TRBJ2-7, with a possible D match to TRBD1 (6 bases). V was shortened by 2 bases and J by 2 bases, with 13 bases between the two germline ends. The CDR3 length is 15 residues. CDR1 LGHNA and CDR2 YNFKEQ come from the germline V gene. The DNA for the CDR3 is TGTGCCAGCAGCCAACGGTGGGACAACCCCTACGAGCAGTACTTC. Residues: CASSQRWDNPYEQYF.

This clone appeared a few times. The gene calls are TRBV9 and TRBJ2-1; TRBD1 aligns across 9 bases. The CDR3 is 15 residues long. In germline, CDR1 is SGDLS, CDR2 YYNGEE. Losses at the gene ends were 2 bases for V and 0 bases for J; bases not matched to a gene: 0. In DNA, the CDR3 is TGTGCCAGCAGCGTGACAGGGGGCTCCTACAATGAGCAGTTCTTC. This gives the protein CASSVTGGSYNEQFF.